This T cell receptor (beta chain) was identified in a study of cytomegalovirus exposure and HLA in healthy donors. Study information: Previous work identified roughly 120 million unique TCR beta sequences from around 180 million T cells.

This CDR3 is 14 amino acids long. Trimming cost V 0 bases and J 8 bases, with 9 bases left between them. CDR1 SGHDT and CDR2 YYEEEE come from the germline V gene. Use of 60 Vbeta and 13 Jbeta primers characterized the PCR. Libraries were prepared by immunoSEQ multiplex PCR; TCRdb keeps only in-frame clonotypes and omits some of them. The sample has approximately 110,000 clones, approximately 79% seen once. General study findings and limits: Researchers catalogued over 150 TCR beta chains as cytomegalovirus-associated. Apart from CMV serostatus, no immune exposure information was available. Among the sequence variants, a highly shared cluster was likely an artifact of sequencing.

About this clone: Its specificity is unknown.

The sequenced sample consisted of PBMCs. This receptor was obtained from a woman aged 35 to 49 in good health and CMV-seronegative. The chain employs TRBV5-6 and TRBJ1-6, with unresolved D. CDR3 amino acids: CASSLGTEHSPLHF. The DNA of the CDR3 is TGTGCCAGCAGCTTGGGGACTGAGCATTCACCCCTCCACTTT. Filled out from reference TRBV5-6 and TRBJ1-6, the complete variable domain reads DAGVTQSPTHLIKTRGQQVTLRCSPKSGHDTVSWYQQALGQGPQFIFQYYEEEERQRGNFPDRFSGHQFPNYSSELNVNALLLGDSALYLCASSLGTEHSPLHFGNGTRLTVT.